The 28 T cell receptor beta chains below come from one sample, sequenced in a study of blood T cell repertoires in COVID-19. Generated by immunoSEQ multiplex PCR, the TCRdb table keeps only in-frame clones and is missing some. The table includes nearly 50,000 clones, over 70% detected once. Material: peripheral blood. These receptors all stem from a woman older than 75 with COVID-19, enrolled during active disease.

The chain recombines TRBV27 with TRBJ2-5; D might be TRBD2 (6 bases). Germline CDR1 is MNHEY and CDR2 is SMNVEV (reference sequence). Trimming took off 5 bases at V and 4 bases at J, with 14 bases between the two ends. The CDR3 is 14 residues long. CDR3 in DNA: TGTGCCAGCAGTGTTTACGGGAGCATAGAGACCCAGTACTTC. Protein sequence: CASSVYGSIETQYF.

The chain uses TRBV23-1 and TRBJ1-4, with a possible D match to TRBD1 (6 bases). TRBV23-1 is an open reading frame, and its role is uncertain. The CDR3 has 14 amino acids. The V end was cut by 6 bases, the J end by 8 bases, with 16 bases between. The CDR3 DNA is TGCGCCAGCAGCCCACAGGGTAAGGGCGAAAAACTGTTTTTT. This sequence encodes CASSPQGKGEKLFF.

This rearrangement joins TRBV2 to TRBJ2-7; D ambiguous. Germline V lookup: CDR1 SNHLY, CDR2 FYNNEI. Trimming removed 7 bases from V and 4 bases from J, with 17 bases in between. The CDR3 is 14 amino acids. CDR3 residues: CASTILLSVYEQYF. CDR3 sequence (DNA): TGTGCCAGCACCATCTTACTGTCCGTGTACGAGCAGTACTTC. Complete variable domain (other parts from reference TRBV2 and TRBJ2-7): EPEVTQTPSHQVTQMGQEVILRCVPISNHLYFYWYRQILGQKVEFLVSFYNNEISEKSEIFDDQFSVERPDGSNFTLKIRSTKLEDSAMYFCASTILLSVYEQYFGPGTRLTVT.

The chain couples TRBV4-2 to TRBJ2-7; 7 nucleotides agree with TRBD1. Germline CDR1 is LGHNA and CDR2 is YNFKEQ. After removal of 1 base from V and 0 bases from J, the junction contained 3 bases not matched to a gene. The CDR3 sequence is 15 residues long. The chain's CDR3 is CASSQGQGNSYEQYF. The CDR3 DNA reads TGTGCCAGCAGCCAAGGACAGGGAAACTCCTACGAGCAGTACTTC.

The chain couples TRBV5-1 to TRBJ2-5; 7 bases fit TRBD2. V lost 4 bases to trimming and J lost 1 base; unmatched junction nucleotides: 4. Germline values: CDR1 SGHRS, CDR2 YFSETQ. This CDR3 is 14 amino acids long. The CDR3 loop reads CASSRGTIQETQYF. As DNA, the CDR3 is TGCGCCAGCAGCCGGGGGACTATCCAAGAGACCCAGTACTTC.

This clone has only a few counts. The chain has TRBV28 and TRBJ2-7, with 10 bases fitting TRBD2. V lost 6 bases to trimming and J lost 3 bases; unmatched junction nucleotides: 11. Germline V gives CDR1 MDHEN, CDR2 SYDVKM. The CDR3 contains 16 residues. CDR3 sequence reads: CASSPKPGLARYEQYF. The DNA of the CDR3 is TGTGCCAGCAGCCCTAAGCCGGGACTAGCGCGCTACGAGCAGTACTTC.

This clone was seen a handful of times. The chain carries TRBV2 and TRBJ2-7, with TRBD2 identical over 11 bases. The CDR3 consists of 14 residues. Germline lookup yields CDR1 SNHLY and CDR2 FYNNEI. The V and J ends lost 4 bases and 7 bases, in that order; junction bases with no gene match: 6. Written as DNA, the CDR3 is TGTGCCAGCAGTGGGCTAGCGGGAGGTCAAGAGCAGTACTTC. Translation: CASSGLAGGQEQYF.

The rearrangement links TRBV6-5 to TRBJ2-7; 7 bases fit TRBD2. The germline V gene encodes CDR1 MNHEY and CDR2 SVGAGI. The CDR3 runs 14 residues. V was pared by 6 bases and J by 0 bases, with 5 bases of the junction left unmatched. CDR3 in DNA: TGTGCCAGCAGGCTAGCGGTTAGCTCCTACGAGCAGTACTTC. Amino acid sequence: CASRLAVSSYEQYF.

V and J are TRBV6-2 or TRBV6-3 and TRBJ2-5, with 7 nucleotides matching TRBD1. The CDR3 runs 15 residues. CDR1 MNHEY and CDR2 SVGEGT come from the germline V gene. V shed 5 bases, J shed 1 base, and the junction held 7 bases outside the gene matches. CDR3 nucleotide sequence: TGTGCCAGCAGTCAAACGGACAGGTCCCAAGAGACCCAGTACTTC. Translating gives CASSQTDRSQETQYF.

The CDR3: CASSQVVGRADIQYF. In DNA form, the CDR3 reads TGCGCCAGCAGCCAAGTGGTCGGGAGGGCTGACATTCAGTACTTC. J is TRBJ2-4 and V is TRBV4-1; the match to TRBD2 covers 8 bases. This CDR3 spans 15 amino acids. Germline V gene lookup returns CDR1 MGHRA and CDR2 YSYEKL. J lost 8 bases, V lost 1 base, and 7 bases had no gene match.

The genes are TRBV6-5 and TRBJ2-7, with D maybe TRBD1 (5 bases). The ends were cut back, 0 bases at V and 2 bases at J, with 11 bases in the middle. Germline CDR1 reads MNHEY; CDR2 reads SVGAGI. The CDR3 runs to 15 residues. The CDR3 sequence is CASSYSRTSPYEQYF. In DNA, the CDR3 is TGTGCCAGCAGTTACTCCCGGACATCCCCCTACGAGCAGTACTTC.

CDR3 coding DNA: TGTGCCAGCTGTCCTCACAGGGGGCCCACAGATACGCAGTATTTT. This encodes CASCPHRGPTDTQYF. The chain combines TRBV18 with TRBJ2-3, with 9 nucleotides matching TRBD1. J was trimmed by 2 bases and V by 7 bases; bases with no gene match: 7. Germline V gene lookup returns CDR1 KGHSH and CDR2 LQKENI. The CDR3 is 15 residues long.

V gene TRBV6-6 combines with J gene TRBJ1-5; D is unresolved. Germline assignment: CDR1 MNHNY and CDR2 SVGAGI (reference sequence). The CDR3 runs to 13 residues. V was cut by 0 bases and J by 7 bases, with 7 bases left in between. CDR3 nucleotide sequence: TGTGCCAGCAGTTACTCCAGAGGACAGCCCCAGCATTTT. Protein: CASSYSRGQPQHF.

The CDR3: CASSILRQGAIAKNIQYF. The CDR3 bases are TGTGCCAGTAGTATTCTGCGACAGGGGGCGATAGCCAAAAACATTCAGTACTTC. The V call is TRBV19, the J call TRBJ2-4; 10 nucleotides agree with TRBD1. The V segment lost 3 bases and the J segment 0 bases; nucleotides outside the gene matches: 8. Looked up from germline, CDR1 is LNHDA and CDR2 is SQIVND (reference sequence). The CDR3 runs 18 residues.

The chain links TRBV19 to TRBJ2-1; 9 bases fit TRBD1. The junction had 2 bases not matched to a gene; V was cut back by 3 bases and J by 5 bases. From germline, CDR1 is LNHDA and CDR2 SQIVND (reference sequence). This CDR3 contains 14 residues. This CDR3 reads CASSMWDRDNEQFF. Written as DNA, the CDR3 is TGTGCCAGTAGTATGTGGGACAGGGACAATGAGCAGTTCTTC.

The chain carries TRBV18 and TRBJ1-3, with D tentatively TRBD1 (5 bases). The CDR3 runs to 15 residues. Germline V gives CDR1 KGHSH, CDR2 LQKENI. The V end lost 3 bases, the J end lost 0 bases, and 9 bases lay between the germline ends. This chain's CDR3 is CASSPARVSGNTIYF. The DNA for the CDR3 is TGTGCCAGCTCACCTGCCAGGGTCTCTGGAAACACCATATATTTT.

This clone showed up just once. The CDR3 reads CASSARVYGYTF. DNA of the CDR3: TGTGCCAGCAGTGCCAGGGTTTATGGCTACACCTTC. The chain uses TRBV6-2 or TRBV6-3 and TRBJ1-2; D might be TRBD1 (5 bases). Trimming removed 5 bases from V and 5 bases from J, with 9 bases in between. This CDR3 spans 12 amino acids. Germline CDR1 reads MNHEY; CDR2 reads SVGEGT.

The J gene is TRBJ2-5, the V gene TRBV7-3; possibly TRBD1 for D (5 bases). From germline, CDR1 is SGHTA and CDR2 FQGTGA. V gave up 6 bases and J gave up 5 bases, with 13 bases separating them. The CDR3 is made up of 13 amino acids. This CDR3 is CASSPSAGETQYF. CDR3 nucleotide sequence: TGTGCCAGCAGTCCATCCGCAGGGGAGACCCAGTACTTC.

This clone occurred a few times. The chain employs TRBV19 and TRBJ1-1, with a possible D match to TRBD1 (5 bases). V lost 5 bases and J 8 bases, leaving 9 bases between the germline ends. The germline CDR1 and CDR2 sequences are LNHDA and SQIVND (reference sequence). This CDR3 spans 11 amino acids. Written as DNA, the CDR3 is TGTGCCAGTAGTTCTCCAGGGGAAGCTTTCTTT. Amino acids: CASSSPGEAFF.

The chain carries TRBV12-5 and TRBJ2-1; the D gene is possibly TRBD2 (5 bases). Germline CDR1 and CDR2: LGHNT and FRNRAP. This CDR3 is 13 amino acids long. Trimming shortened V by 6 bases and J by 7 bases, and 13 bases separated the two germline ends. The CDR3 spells CASGTSGVNEQFF. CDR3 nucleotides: TGTGCTAGTGGAACTTCCGGGGTGAATGAGCAGTTCTTC.

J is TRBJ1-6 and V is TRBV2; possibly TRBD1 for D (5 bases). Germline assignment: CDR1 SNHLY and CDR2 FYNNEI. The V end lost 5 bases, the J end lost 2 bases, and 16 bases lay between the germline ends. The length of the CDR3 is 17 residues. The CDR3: CASSRRDLDTYNSPLHF. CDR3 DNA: TGTGCCAGCAGTCGACGGGACTTAGACACCTATAATTCACCCCTCCACTTT.

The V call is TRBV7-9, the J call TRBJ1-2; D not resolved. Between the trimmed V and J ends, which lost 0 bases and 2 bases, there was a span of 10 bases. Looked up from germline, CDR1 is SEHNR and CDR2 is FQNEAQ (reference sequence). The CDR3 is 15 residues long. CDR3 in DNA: TGTGCCAGCAGCTTAGCGGGTTCGGGGAACTATGGCTACACCTTC. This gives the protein CASSLAGSGNYGYTF.

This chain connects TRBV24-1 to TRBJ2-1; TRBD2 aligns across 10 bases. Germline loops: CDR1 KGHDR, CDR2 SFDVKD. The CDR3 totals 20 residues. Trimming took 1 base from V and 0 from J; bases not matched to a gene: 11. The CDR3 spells CATSDFGLAGVPSSYNEQFF. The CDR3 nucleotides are TGTGCCACCAGTGATTTTGGTCTAGCGGGGGTACCCAGCTCCTACAATGAGCAGTTCTTC.

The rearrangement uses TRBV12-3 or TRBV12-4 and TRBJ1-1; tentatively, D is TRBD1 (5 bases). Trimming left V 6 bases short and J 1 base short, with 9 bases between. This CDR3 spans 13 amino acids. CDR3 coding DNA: TGTGCCAGCAGCTCCCAGGGGAACACTGAAGCTTTCTTT. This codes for CASSSQGNTEAFF.

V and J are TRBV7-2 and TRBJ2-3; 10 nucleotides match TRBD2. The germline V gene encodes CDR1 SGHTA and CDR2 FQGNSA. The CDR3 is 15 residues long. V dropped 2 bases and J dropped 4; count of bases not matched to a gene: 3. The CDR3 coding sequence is TGTGCCAGCAGCTTACCAGCGGGGGGGGCAGATACGCAGTATTTT. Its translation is CASSLPAGGADTQYF.

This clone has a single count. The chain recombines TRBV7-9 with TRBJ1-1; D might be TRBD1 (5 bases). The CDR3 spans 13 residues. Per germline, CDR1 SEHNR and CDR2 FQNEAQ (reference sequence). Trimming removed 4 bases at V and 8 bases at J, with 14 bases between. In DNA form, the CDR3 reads TGTGCCAGCAGCTCCTTCGGGGGATCAGAAGCTTTCTTT. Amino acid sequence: CASSSFGGSEAFF.

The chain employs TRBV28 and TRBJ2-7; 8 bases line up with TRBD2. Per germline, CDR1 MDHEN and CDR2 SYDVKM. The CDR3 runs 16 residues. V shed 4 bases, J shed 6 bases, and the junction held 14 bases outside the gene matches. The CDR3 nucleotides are TGTGCCAGCAGTTCCGTGCGGGAGGCCCGCCGGGCCGAGCAGTACTTC. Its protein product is CASSSVREARRAEQYF.

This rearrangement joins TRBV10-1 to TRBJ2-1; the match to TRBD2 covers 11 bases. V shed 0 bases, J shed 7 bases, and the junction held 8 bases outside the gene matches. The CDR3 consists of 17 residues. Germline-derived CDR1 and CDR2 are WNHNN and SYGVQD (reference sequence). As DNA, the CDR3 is TGCGCCAGCAGTGAGTCGAGACTAGCGGGAAGTACGAATGAGCAGTTCTTC. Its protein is CASSESRLAGSTNEQFF.